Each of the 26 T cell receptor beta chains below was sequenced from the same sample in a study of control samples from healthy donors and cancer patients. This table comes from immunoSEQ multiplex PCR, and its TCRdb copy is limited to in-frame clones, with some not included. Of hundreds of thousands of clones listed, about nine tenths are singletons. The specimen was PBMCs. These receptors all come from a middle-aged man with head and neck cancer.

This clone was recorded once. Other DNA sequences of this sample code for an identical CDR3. CDR3 residues: CASSLGGNTEAFF. In DNA form, the CDR3 reads TGTGCCAGCAGCTTGGGAGGGAACACTGAAGCTTTCTTT. The chain couples TRBV11-3 to TRBJ1-1; D call uncertain. CDR1 and CDR2 from the germline V gene are SGHNT and YENEEA. The V and J ends lost 3 bases and 1 base respectively, with 6 bases between them. The CDR3 length is 13 residues. Full variable domain (outside the CDR3, taken from reference TRBV11-3 and TRBJ1-1): EAGVVQSPRYKIIEKKQPVAFWCNPISGHNTLYWYLQNLGQGPELLIRYENEEAVDDSQLPKDRFSAERLKGVDSTLKIQPAELGDSAVYLCASSLGGNTEAFFGQGTRLTVV.

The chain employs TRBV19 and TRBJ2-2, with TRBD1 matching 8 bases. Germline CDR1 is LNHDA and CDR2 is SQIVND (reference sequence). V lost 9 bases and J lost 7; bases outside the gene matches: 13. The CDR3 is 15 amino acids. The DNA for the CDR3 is TGTGCCAGCAAACACCGGGACAGGATTCACGGGGAGCTGTTTTTT. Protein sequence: CASKHRDRIHGELFF.

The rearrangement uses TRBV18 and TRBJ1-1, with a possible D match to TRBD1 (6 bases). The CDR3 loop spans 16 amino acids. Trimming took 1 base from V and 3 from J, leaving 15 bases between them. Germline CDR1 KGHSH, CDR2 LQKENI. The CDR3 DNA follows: TGTGCCAGCTCACCACGACAGGCTGCGGGTGACACTGAAGCTTTCTTT. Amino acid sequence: CASSPRQAAGDTEAFF.

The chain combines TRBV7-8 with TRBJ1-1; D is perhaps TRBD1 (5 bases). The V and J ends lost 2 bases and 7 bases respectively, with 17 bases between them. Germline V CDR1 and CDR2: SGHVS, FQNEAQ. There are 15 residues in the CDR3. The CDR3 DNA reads TGTGCCAGCAGCTTATATCAGGGAGGGGTGAATGAAGCTTTCTTT. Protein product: CASSLYQGGVNEAFF.

The CDR3 region is CSVVSGNTIYF. In DNA, the CDR3 is TGCAGCGTTGTCAGTGGAAACACCATATATTTT. J is TRBJ1-3 and V is TRBV29-1; D uncertain. Germline loops: CDR1 SQVTM, CDR2 ANQGSEA. V was clipped by 4 bases and J by 3 bases, with 4 bases between them. The CDR3 is 11 amino acids.

CDR3 region: CASSLGKEQYF. The CDR3 nucleotides are TGTGCCAGCAGCTTAGGGAAAGAGCAGTACTTC. The chain carries TRBV11-3 and TRBJ2-7; D remains unclear. The ends were cut back, 1 base at V and 7 bases at J, with 5 bases in the middle. CDR3 length: 11 residues. CDR1 and CDR2 (germline): SGHNT, YENEEA.

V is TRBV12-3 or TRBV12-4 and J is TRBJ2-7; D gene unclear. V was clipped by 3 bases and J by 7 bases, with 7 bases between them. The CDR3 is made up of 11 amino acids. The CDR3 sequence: CASSFFEEQYF. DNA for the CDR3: TGTGCCAGCAGTTTTTTCGAGGAGCAGTACTTC.

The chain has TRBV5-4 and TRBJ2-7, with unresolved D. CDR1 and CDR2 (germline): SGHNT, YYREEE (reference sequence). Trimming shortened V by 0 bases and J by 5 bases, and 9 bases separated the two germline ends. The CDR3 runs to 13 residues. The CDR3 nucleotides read TGTGCCAGCAGCTTGGCTGTTTTGAACGAGCAGTACTTC. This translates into CASSLAVLNEQYF.

CDR3 sequence reads: CASSRTLALSQETQYF. In nucleotides, the CDR3 is TGTGCCAGCAGTCGCACCTTAGCCCTCTCCCAAGAGACCCAGTACTTC. The chain recombines TRBV6-2 or TRBV6-3 with TRBJ2-5; D uncertain. This CDR3 is built from 16 residues. Between the trimmed V and J ends, which lost 5 bases and 1 base, there was a span of 17 bases. Germline CDR1 is MNHEY and CDR2 is SVGEGT.

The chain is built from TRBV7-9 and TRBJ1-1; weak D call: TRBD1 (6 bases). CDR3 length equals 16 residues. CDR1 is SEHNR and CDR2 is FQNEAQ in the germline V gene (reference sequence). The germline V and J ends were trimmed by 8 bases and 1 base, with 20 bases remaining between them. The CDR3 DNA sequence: TGTGCCAGCGGAACCGGGGGCCGCAATAAGAACACTGAAGCTTTCTTT. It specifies CASGTGGRNKNTEAFF.

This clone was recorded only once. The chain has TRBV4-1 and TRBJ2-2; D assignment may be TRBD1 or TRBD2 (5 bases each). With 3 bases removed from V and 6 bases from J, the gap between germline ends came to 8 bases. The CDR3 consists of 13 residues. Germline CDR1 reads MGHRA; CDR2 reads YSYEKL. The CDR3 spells CASSHWGSGELFF. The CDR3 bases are TGCGCCAGCAGCCACTGGGGGTCCGGGGAGCTGTTTTTT.

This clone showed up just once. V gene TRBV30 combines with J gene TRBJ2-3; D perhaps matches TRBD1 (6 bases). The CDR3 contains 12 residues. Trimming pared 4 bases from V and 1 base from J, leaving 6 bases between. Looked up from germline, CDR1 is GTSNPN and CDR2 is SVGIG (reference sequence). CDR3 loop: CAWTGGTDTQYF. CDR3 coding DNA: TGTGCCTGGACAGGGGGCACAGATACGCAGTATTTT.

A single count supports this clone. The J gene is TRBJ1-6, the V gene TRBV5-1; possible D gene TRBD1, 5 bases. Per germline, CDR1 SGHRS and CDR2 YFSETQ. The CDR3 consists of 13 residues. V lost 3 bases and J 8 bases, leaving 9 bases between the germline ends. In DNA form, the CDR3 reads TGCGCCAGCAGCTATGGGACCGATTCACCCCTCCACTTT. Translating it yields CASSYGTDSPLHF.

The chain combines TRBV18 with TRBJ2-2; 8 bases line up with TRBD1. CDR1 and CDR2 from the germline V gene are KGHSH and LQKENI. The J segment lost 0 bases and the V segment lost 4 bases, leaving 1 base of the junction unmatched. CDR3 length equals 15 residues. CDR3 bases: TGTGCCAGCTCACGGACAGGGTCGAACACCGGGGAGCTGTTTTTT. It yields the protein CASSRTGSNTGELFF.

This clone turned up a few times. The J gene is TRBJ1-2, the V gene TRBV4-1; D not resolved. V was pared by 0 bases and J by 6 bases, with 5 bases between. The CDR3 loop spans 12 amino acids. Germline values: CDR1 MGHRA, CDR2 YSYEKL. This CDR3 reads CASSQDGDGYTF. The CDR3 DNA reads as TGCGCCAGCAGCCAAGACGGTGATGGCTACACCTTC.

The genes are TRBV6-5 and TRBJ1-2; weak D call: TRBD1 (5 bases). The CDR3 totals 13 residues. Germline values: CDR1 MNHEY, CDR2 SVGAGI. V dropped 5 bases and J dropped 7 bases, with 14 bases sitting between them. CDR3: CASSTTGERGYTF. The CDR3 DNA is TGTGCCAGCAGTACCACAGGTGAACGTGGCTACACCTTC.

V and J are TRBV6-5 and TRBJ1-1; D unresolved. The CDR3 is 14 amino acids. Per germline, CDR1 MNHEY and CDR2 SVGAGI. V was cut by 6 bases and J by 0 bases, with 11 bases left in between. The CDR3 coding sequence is TGTGCCAGCAGGGTCGGTGGCTTGAACACTGAAGCTTTCTTT. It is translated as CASRVGGLNTEAFF.

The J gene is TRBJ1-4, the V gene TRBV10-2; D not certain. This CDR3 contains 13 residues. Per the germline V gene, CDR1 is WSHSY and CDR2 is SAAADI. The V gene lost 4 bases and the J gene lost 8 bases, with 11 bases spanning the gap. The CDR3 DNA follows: TGCGCCAGCAGTGCAGGTCATGGGGAAAAACTGTTTTTT. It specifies CASSAGHGEKLFF.

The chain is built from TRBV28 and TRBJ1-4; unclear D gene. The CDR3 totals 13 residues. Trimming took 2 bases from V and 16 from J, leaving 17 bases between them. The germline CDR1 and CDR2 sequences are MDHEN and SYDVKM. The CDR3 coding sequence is TGTGCCAGCAGTTTACCCTCTGACACGTGGCCGTTTTTT. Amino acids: CASSLPSDTWPFF.

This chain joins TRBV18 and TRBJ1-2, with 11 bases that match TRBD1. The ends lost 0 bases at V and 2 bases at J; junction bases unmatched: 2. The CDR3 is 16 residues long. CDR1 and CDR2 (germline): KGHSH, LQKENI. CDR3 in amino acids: CASSPPWTGGNYGYTF. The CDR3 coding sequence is TGTGCCAGCTCACCACCCTGGACAGGGGGCAACTATGGCTACACCTTC.

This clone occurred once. The CDR3 protein is CATSDRSPLAMETQYF. In DNA form, the CDR3 reads TGTGCCACCAGTGATAGGTCCCCCCTGGCCATGGAGACCCAGTACTTC. This chain links TRBV24-1 with TRBJ2-5; no clear D gene. The CDR3 has 16 residues. Germline assignment: CDR1 KGHDR and CDR2 SFDVKD. The V end lost 3 bases, the J end lost 5 bases, and 18 bases lay between the germline ends.

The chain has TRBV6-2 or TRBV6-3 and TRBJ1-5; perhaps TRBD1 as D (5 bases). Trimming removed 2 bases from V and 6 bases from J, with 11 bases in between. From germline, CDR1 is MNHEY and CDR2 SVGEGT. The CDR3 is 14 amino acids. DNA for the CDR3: TGTGCCAGCAGTTACGGGGGGGGTGTTCAGCCCCAGCATTTT. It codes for CASSYGGGVQPQHF.

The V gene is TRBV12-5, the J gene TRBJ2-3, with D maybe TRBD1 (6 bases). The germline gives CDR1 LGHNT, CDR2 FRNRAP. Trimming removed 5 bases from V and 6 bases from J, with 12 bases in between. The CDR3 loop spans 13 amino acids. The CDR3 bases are TGTGCTAGTGGTCCCCCCGGACAGGATACGCAGTATTTT. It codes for CASGPPGQDTQYF.

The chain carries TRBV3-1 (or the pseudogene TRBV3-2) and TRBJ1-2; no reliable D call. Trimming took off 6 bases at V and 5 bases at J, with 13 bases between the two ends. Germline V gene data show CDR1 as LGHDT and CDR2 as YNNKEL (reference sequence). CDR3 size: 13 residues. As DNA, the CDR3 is TGTGCCAGCAGTCAGAGACGACTGTATGGCTACACCTTC. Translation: CASSQRRLYGYTF.

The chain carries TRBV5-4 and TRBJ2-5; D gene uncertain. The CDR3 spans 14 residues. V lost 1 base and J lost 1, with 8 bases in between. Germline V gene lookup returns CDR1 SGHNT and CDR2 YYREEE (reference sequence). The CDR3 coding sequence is TGTGCCAGCAGCTTGTCGCCAGTCCAAGAGACCCAGTACTTC. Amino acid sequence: CASSLSPVQETQYF.

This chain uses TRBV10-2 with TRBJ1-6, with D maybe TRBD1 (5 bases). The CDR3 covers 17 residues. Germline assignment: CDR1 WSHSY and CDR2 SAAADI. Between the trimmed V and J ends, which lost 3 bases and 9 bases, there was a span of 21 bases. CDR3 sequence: CASSDKRGGDQRSPLHF. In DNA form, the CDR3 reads TGCGCCAGCAGTGATAAACGGGGGGGGGACCAGCGTTCACCCCTCCACTTT.